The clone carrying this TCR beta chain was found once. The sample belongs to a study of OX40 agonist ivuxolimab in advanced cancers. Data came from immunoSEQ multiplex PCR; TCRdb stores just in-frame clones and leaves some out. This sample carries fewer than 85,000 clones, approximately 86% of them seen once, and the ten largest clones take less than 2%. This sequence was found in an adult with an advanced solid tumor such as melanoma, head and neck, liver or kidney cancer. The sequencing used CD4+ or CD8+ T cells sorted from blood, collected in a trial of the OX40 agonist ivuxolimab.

The CDR3, as DNA: TGTGCCAGCAGTTTATTCTTAACGACTGGGACTAGCGGGGACAATGAGCAGTTCTTC. Translated, it gives CASSLFLTTGTSGDNEQFF. The chain joins TRBV28 to TRBJ2-1; 13 nucleotides align to TRBD2. The germline CDR1 and CDR2 sequences are MDHEN and SYDVKM. V was pared by 1 base and J by 5 bases, with 11 bases of the junction left unmatched. This CDR3 region has 19 residues.